These 23 T cell receptor beta chains share one sample of origin, sequenced in a study of early stage breast cancer tumors. The method was immunoSEQ multiplex PCR; TCRdb's version includes in-frame clones alone and lacks a portion of them. Of approximately 48,000 clones listed, about 93% are singletons. Specimen: blood. These receptor sequences come from a person aged 65 to 79 with breast cancer.

CDR3 sequence reads: CASSESGTPNQPQHF. The CDR3 DNA reads TGTGCCAGCAGTGAATCCGGGACACCTAATCAGCCCCAGCATTTT. The chain uses TRBV6-1 and TRBJ1-5; the D gene is possibly TRBD1 (6 bases). The V and J ends lost 2 bases and 4 bases respectively, with 12 bases between them. In germline, CDR1 is MNHNS, CDR2 SASEGT. CDR3 length: 15 residues.

The genes are TRBV12-5 and TRBJ1-2, with 7 positions matching TRBD1. Germline V gene sequence: CDR1 LGHNT, CDR2 FRNRAP. This CDR3 region has 14 residues. V shed 9 bases, J shed 8 bases, and the junction held 15 bases outside the gene matches. The CDR3 here is CARAEGQLPRGYTF. The DNA of the CDR3 is TGTGCTAGGGCCGAGGGACAGCTACCTCGGGGCTACACCTTC.

This chain uses TRBV5-1 with TRBJ2-4; TRBD1 aligns across 9 bases. The CDR3 loop spans 15 amino acids. V was clipped by 0 bases and J by 8 bases; unmatched bases: 6. CDR1 is SGHRS, CDR2 YFSETQ, per germline. This chain's CDR3 is CASSLGAGQGYIQYF. CDR3 coding DNA: TGCGCCAGCAGCTTGGGGGCGGGACAGGGATACATTCAGTACTTC.

The V gene is TRBV4-1, the J gene TRBJ1-1, with D perhaps matching TRBD1 (5 bases). V was cut by 0 bases and J by 4 bases, with 12 bases left in between. The CDR3 is 15 residues long. Germline V gene data show CDR1 as MGHRA and CDR2 as YSYEKL. As DNA, the CDR3 is TGCGCCAGCAGCCAAGATCCAGGGTGGGGCACTGAAGCTTTCTTT. Protein product: CASSQDPGWGTEAFF.

This sequence joins TRBV7-7 and TRBJ2-5; TRBD2 matches 9 bases. The V gene end was trimmed by 5 bases and the J gene end by 5 bases; junction bases not matched to a gene: 6. CDR1 is SSHAT and CDR2 is FNYEAQ in the germline V gene (reference sequence). CDR3 length: 14 amino acids. The CDR3 DNA sequence: TGTGCCAGCAGCCTGGGACTAGCAGGGGAGACCCAGTACTTC. Its translation is CASSLGLAGETQYF.

The DNA of the CDR3 is TGTGCCAGCGGAATGCCGGGACTAGCGGATGAGCAGTTCTTC. Its protein product is CASGMPGLADEQFF. The chain combines TRBV6-6 with TRBJ2-1; 11 bases fit TRBD2. J was trimmed by 8 bases and V by 8 bases; bases with no gene match: 8. The CDR3 is 14 amino acids. The germline V gene has CDR1 MNHNY and CDR2 SVGAGI (reference sequence).

The sample holds one count of this clone. This chain joins TRBV5-1 and TRBJ2-1, with D perhaps TRBD2 (5 bases). With 4 bases removed from V and 4 bases from J, the gap between germline ends came to 18 bases. The germline V gene encodes CDR1 SGHRS and CDR2 YFSETQ. The CDR3 extends over 16 amino acids. Here the CDR3 DNA reads TGCGCCAGCAGCCGCGGGCCGGACTCATCTTACAATGAGCAGTTCTTC. It encodes CASSRGPDSSYNEQFF.

The chain employs TRBV10-3 and TRBJ1-1; D uncertain. The CDR3 length is 12 residues. V was trimmed by 3 bases and J by 5 bases, leaving 7 bases between them. Germline CDR1 reads ENHRY; CDR2 reads SYGVKD. The DNA of the CDR3 is TGTGCCATCAGTGATATTCGTACTGAAGCTTTCTTT. Its protein product is CAISDIRTEAFF.

This chain joins TRBV5-1 and TRBJ1-5; D is unresolved. The CDR3 extends over 15 amino acids. CDR1 is SGHRS, CDR2 YFSETQ, per germline. The germline V and J ends were trimmed by 4 bases and 3 bases, with 14 bases remaining between them. The CDR3: CASSAGGDNNQPQHF. The CDR3 nucleotides read TGCGCCAGCAGCGCCGGCGGGGATAACAATCAGCCCCAGCATTTT.

The V gene is TRBV7-7, the J gene TRBJ2-7; D is ambiguous. Germline V gene data show CDR1 as SSHAT and CDR2 as FNYEAQ (reference sequence). The CDR3 spans 13 residues. The germline V and J ends were trimmed by 2 bases and 3 bases, with 8 bases remaining between them. CDR3: CASSLSGDYEQYF. Written as DNA, the CDR3 is TGTGCCAGCAGCTTATCCGGTGACTACGAGCAGTACTTC.

The genes are TRBV5-1 and TRBJ1-1; TRBD1 matches at 8 bases. Germline CDR1 is SGHRS and CDR2 is YFSETQ. V lost 0 bases to trimming and J lost 1 base; unmatched junction nucleotides: 5. There are 16 residues in the CDR3. The CDR3 DNA sequence: TGCGCCAGCAGCTTGGATCTCGGACAGGGGAACACTGAAGCTTTCTTT. This encodes CASSLDLGQGNTEAFF. The full variable domain, in which reference TRBV5-1 and TRBJ1-1 provide the parts outside the CDR3, is KAGVTQTPRYLIKTRGQQVTLSCSPISGHRSVSWYQQTPGQGLQFLFEYFSETQRNKGNFPGRFSGRQFSNSRSEMNVSTLELGDSALYLCASSLDLGQGNTEAFFGQGTRLTVV.

The rearrangement links TRBV19 to TRBJ2-1; 9 bases fit TRBD2. V trimming: 3 bases; J trimming: 0 bases; junction bases outside the gene matches: 3. CDR3 length: 16 amino acids. The germline V gene has CDR1 LNHDA and CDR2 SQIVND (reference sequence). The CDR3 DNA follows: TGTGCCAGTAGTATTCCTAGCGGGACCTCCTACAATGAGCAGTTCTTC. It specifies CASSIPSGTSYNEQFF. Supplemented by reference TRBV19 and TRBJ2-1, the full variable domain reads DGGITQSPKYLFRKEGQNVTLSCEQNLNHDAMYWYRQDPGQGLRLIYYSQIVNDFQKGDIAEGYSVSREKKESFPLTVTSAQKNPTAFYLCASSIPSGTSYNEQFFGPGTRLTVL.

The chain combines TRBV5-5 with TRBJ1-4, with TRBD1 as a possible D gene (5 bases). V lost 0 bases, J lost 8 bases, and 14 bases lay in between. Per the germline V gene, CDR1 is SGHKS and CDR2 is YYEKEE (reference sequence). The CDR3 spans 15 residues. The CDR3 here is CASSLVPGIGEKLFF. In DNA form, the CDR3 reads TGTGCCAGCAGCTTGGTGCCAGGGATTGGGGAAAAACTGTTTTTT. Full variable domain (remainder filled in from reference TRBV5-5 and TRBJ1-4): DAGVTQSPTHLIKTRGQQVTLRCSPISGHKSVSWYQQVLGQGPQFIFQYYEKEERGRGNFPDRFSARQFPNYSSELNVNALLLGDSALYLCASSLVPGIGEKLFFGSGTQLSVL.

This chain connects TRBV10-2 to TRBJ1-5, with 10 nucleotides matching TRBD1. This CDR3 is 14 amino acids long. Germline V gene data show CDR1 as WSHSY and CDR2 as SAAADI. V trimming: 10 bases; J trimming: 6 bases; junction bases outside the gene matches: 9. In nucleotides, the CDR3 is TGCGCCACCCAAGACAGGGGGCGGATTCAGCCCCAGCATTTT. Translated, it gives CATQDRGRIQPQHF.

The chain recombines TRBV5-1 with TRBJ2-1; 9 bases line up with TRBD2. Germline values: CDR1 SGHRS, CDR2 YFSETQ. The CDR3 consists of 16 residues. After removal of 0 bases from V and 10 bases from J, the junction contained 11 bases not matched to a gene. CDR3 region: CASSLVGTSMGTEQFF. CDR3 DNA sequence: TGCGCCAGCAGCTTGGTCGGGACTAGCATGGGGACCGAGCAGTTCTTC.

The rearrangement joins TRBV7-2 to TRBJ1-6; TRBD1 is a possible D gene (5 bases). Per the germline V gene, CDR1 is SGHTA and CDR2 is FQGNSA. The CDR3 length is 15 residues. Trimming cost V 1 base and J 2 bases, with 6 bases left between them. The CDR3 DNA reads as TGTGCCAGCAGCTTAGGGGGCGCCTATAATTCACCCCTCCACTTT. Translated, it gives CASSLGGAYNSPLHF.

The gene calls are TRBV6-1 and TRBJ1-2; perhaps TRBD1 as D (6 bases). Germline V lookup: CDR1 MNHNS, CDR2 SASEGT. Trimming pared 4 bases from V and 4 bases from J, leaving 7 bases between. This CDR3 region has 12 residues. This chain's CDR3 is CASSGRGYGYTF. The CDR3 DNA reads TGTGCCAGCAGTGGCAGGGGCTATGGCTACACCTTC.

V gene TRBV27 combines with J gene TRBJ1-2, with D maybe TRBD1 (6 bases). From germline, CDR1 is MNHEY and CDR2 SMNVEV (reference sequence). The CDR3 has 12 amino acids. The V end lost 3 bases, the J end lost 6 bases, and 8 bases lay between the germline ends. Written as DNA, the CDR3 is TGTGCCAGCAGTTTTCAGGGGCATGGCTACACCTTC. Its protein is CASSFQGHGYTF.

The rearrangement uses TRBV19 and TRBJ1-6, with TRBD1 identical over 8 bases. The J segment lost 9 bases and the V segment lost 4 bases, leaving 8 bases of the junction unmatched. CDR3 length equals 15 residues. CDR1 LNHDA and CDR2 SQIVND come from the germline V gene (reference sequence). The CDR3: CASSTVDREISPLHF. The CDR3 DNA is TGTGCCAGTAGTACTGTGGACAGGGAGATTTCACCCCTCCACTTT.

The CDR3, as DNA: TGTGCCAGCAGCCAAGAGCGGGGGGCCTACGAGCAGTACTTC. Translating gives CASSQERGAYEQYF. The chain has TRBV4-2 and TRBJ2-7, with TRBD2 identical over 8 bases. V trimming: 0 bases; J trimming: 2 bases; junction bases outside the gene matches: 0. The CDR3 runs to 14 residues. CDR1 LGHNA and CDR2 YNFKEQ come from the germline V gene.

The rearrangement joins TRBV14 to TRBJ2-2; the D gene is possibly TRBD2 (6 bases). Trimming took off 3 bases at V and 1 base at J, with 9 bases between the two ends. Germline assignment: CDR1 SGHDN and CDR2 FVKESK. This CDR3 region has 15 residues. This chain's CDR3 is CASSHRAGNTGELFF. CDR3 in DNA: TGTGCCAGCAGCCACCGAGCGGGGAACACCGGGGAGCTGTTTTTT.

J is TRBJ2-7 and V is TRBV6-5; D is possibly TRBD1 (5 bases). Trimming removed 0 bases at V and 2 bases at J, with 8 bases between. The V gene's germline CDR1 is MNHEY and CDR2 SVGAGI. The CDR3 contains 14 residues. The CDR3 sequence: CASSYSRQTYEQYF. In DNA form, the CDR3 reads TGTGCCAGCAGTTACTCGAGACAGACCTACGAGCAGTACTTC.

The rearrangement links TRBV25-1 to TRBJ1-2; tentative D call: TRBD1 (5 bases). Trimming pared 2 bases from V and 7 bases from J, leaving 23 bases between. There are 17 residues in the CDR3. From germline, CDR1 is MGHDK and CDR2 SYGVNS. CDR3 DNA sequence: TGTGCCAGCAGTGAAATATTTTTTCGGGACGGGGGAATTGGCTACACCTTC. It codes for CASSEIFFRDGGIGYTF.